This TCR beta chain was recovered during a study of shared clonotypes between healthy human individuals. General study points: It was anticipated that sequencing depth would influence how many clonotypes donors shared.

The material for each subset, its genomic DNA, was split evenly across several immunoSEQ plates. Data came from immunoSEQ multiplex PCR; TCRdb stores just in-frame clones and leaves some out. The sample has under 600,000 clones; over 60% are singletons. The CDR3 sequence is 13 residues long. V shed 4 bases, J shed 5 bases, and the junction held 4 bases outside the gene matches. Looked up from germline, CDR1 is LNHNV and CDR2 is YYDKDF (reference sequence). This clone came up once. Its specificity is unknown. The origin of this receptor is a woman aged 35 to 49 in good health. Some clones in this sample may be carry-over from other donors' samples. This chain links TRBV15 with TRBJ1-1; 7 bases are shared with TRBD1. Sequenced sample: PBMCs. In DNA, the CDR3 is TGTGCCACCAGCACTAACAGGGGAACTGAAGCTTTCTTT. Translating gives CATSTNRGTEAFF.